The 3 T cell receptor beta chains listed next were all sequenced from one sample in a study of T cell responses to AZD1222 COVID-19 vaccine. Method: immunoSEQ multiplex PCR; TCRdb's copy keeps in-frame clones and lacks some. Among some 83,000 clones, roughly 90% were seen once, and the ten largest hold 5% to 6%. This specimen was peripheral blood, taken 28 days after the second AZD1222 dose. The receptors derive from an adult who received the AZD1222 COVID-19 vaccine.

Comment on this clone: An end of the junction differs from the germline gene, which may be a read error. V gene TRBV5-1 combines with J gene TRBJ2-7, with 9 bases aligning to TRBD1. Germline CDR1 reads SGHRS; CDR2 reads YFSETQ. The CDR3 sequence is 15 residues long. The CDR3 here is CASRLGQGGWYEQYF. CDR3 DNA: TGCGCCAGCAGATTGGGACAGGGAGGGTGGTACGAGCAGTACTTC.

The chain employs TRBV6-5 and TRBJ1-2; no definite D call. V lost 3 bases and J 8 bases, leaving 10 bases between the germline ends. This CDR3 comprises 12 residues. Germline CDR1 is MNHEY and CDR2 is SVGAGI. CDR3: CASSYGGQGYTF. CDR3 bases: TGTGCCAGCAGTTATGGAGGGCAGGGCTACACCTTC.

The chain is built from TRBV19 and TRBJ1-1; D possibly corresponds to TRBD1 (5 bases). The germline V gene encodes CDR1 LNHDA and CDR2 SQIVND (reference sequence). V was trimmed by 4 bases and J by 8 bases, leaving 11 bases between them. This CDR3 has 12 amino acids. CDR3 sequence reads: CASSTSGGEAFF. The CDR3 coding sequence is TGTGCCAGTAGTACGTCCGGGGGAGAAGCTTTCTTT. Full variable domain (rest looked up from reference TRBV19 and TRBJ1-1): DGGITQSPKYLFRKEGQNVTLSCEQNLNHDAMYWYRQDPGQGLRLIYYSQIVNDFQKGDIAEGYSVSREKKESFPLTVTSAQKNPTAFYLCASSTSGGEAFFGQGTRLTVV.